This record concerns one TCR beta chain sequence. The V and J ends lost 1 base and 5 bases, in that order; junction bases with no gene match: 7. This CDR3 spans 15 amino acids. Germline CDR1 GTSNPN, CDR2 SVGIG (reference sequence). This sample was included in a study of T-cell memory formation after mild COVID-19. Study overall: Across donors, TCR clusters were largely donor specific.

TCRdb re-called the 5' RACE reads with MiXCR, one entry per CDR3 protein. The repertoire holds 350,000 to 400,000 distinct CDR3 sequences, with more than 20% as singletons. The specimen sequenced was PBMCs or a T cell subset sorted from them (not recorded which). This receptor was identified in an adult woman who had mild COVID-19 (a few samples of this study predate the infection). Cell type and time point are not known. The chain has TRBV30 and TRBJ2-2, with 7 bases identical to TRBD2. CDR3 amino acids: CAWSGASGFTGELFF. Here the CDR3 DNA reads TGTGCCTGGAGTGGGGCTAGCGGCTTTACCGGGGAGCTGTTTTTT.